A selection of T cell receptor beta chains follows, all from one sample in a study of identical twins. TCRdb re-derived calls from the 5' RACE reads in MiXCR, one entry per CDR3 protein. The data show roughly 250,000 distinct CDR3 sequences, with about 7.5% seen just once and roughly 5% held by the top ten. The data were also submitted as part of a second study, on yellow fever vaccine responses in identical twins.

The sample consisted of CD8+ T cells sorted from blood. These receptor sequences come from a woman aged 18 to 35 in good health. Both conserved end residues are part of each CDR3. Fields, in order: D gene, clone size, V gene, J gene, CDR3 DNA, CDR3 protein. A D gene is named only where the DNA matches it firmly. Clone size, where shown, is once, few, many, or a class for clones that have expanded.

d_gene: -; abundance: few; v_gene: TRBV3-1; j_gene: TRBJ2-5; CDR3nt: TGTGCCAGCAGCCAAGTGGCCGGGGAGCAAGAGACCCAGTACTTC; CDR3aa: CASSQVAGEQETQYF
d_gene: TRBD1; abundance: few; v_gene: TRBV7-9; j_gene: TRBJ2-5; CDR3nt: TGTGCCAGCGACAGGGGAGAGGCCCAAGAGACCCAGTACTTC; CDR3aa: CASDRGEAQETQYF
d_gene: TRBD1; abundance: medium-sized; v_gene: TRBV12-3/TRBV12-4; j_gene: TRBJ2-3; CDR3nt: TGTGCCAGCAGTTCCCGGGACAGGGGCCCAGATACGCAGTATTTT; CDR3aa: CASSSRDRGPDTQYF
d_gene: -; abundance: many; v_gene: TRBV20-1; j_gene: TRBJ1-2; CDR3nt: TGCAGTGCTAGAGATATCCAAAGCTATGGCTACACCTTC; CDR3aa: CSARDIQSYGYTF
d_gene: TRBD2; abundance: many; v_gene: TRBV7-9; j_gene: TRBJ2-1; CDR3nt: TGTGCCAGCAGCCTTAGGACTAGCGGGGTATCCTACAATGAGCAGTTCTTC; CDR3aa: CASSLRTSGVSYNEQFF
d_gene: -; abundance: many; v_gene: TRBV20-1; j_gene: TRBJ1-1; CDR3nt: TGCAGTGCTAGGGGTAGGCATAACACTGAAGCTTTCTTT; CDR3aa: CSARGRHNTEAFF
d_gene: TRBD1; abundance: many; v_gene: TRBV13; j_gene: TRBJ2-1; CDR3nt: TGTGCCAGCAGCTTAGCCGACAGGGGGGAACAGTTCTTC; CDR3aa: CASSLADRGEQFF
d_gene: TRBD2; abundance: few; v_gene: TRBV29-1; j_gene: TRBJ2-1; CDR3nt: TGCAGCGTTGAAACTGCGGGACTAGCGGGAGGGAAGAGCTCCTACAATGAGCAGTTCTTC; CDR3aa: CSVETAGLAGGKSSYNEQFF
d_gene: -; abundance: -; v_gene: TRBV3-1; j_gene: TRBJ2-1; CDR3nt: TGTGCCAGCAGCCAAGAACCCGACTACAATGAGCAGTTCTTC; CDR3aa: CASSQEPDYNEQFF
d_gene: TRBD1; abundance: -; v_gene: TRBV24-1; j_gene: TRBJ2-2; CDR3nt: TGTGCCACCAGTGCCGGGACAGGGTATTCCGGGGAGCTGTTTTTT; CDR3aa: CATSAGTGYSGELFF
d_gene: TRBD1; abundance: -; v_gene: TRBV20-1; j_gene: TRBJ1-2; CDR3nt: TGCAGTGCTAGAGACAACTCCGATAATTATGGGACAGCTTGGAGGACTAACGGCTACACCTTC; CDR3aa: CSARDNSDNYGTAWRTNGYTF
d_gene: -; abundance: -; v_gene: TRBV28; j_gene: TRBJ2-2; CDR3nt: TGTGCCAGCACCCTTAGGGGCACCGGGGAGCTGTTTTTT; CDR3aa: CASTLRGTGELFF
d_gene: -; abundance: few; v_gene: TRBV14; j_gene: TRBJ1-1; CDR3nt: TGTGCCAGCAGCCGACGGGACGGCCCGAACACTGAAGCTTTCTTT; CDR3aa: CASSRRDGPNTEAFF
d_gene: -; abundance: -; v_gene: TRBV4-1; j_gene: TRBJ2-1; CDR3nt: TGCGCCAGCAGCCAAGAACGAGCGGCTGAGCAGTTCTTC; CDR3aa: CASSQERAAEQFF
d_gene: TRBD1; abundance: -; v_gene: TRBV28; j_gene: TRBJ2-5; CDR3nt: TGTGCCAGCAGTTTATACCACGAGACAGGGGGTCCGGAGATCCAGTACTTC; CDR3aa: CASSLYHETGGPEIQYF
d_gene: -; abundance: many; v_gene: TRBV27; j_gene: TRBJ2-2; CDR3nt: TGTGCCAGCAGTCCCCGTCTCGCGGGGGAGCTGTTTTTT; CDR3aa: CASSPRLAGELFF
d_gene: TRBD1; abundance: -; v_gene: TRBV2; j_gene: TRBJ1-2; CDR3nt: TGTGCCAGCAGTGAAGCTTCCCTTGGACAGGGGATAGGGGGTGGCTACACCTTC; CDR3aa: CASSEASLGQGIGGGYTF